This TCR beta chain was captured by sequencing in a study of cytomegalovirus exposure and HLA in healthy donors. Primers included in the PCR were 60 Vbeta and 13 Jbeta primers. Assay: immunoSEQ multiplex PCR; the TCRdb copy retains only in-frame clones and omits some. The profile shows over 100,000 clones, 65% to 75% of them singletons. Deletions cut 2 bases from V and 2 bases from J, with 15 bases between. The CDR3 loop spans 16 amino acids. Germline V gene data show CDR1 as SGHRS and CDR2 as YFSETQ. Sequenced sample: PBMCs. The receptor's source is a man aged 25-45 years in good health and CMV-seropositive. This sequence joins TRBV5-1 and TRBJ2-3; no definite D call. CDR3 residues: CASSFLSHLLTDTQYF. The CDR3 DNA sequence: TGCGCCAGCAGCTTTCTCTCCCACCTACTCACAGATACGCAGTATTTT.